Following are 30 T cell receptor beta chains from one sample sequenced in a study of shared clonotypes between healthy human individuals. TCRdb keeps only in-frame clones here, not all; method: immunoSEQ multiplex PCR. The profile covers more than 1,200,000 clones, with approximately 98.5% appearing a single time and around 0.33% taken by the ten largest. What was sequenced was naive CD4+ T cells sorted from blood. Specified subset: CD45RA+ positively selected. Receptor source: a man aged 25 to 40 in good health.

V and J are TRBV29-1 and TRBJ2-1; D might be TRBD2 (5 bases). The CDR3 contains 14 residues. Germline V gene lookup returns CDR1 SQVTM and CDR2 ANQGSEA. The V end lost 6 bases, the J end lost 2 bases, and 14 bases lay between the germline ends. CDR3 coding DNA: TGCAGCGTAGTAGTAGGAGGTACCTACAATGAGCAGTTCTTC. Its protein is CSVVVGGTYNEQFF.

The chain has TRBV6-5 and TRBJ1-3, with D possibly being TRBD1 (5 bases). The CDR3 contains 15 residues. V gave up 4 bases and J gave up 4 bases, with 14 bases separating them. CDR1 is MNHEY, CDR2 SVGAGI, per germline. As DNA, the CDR3 is TGTGCCAGCAGTTTTAAAGGGGCGTTGGGAAACACCATATATTTT. It is translated as CASSFKGALGNTIYF.

The rearrangement uses TRBV5-6 and TRBJ2-1; tentatively, D is TRBD2 (6 bases). The germline CDR1 and CDR2 sequences are SGHDT and YYEEEE. The CDR3 covers 17 residues. Trimming took off 0 bases at V and 4 bases at J, with 17 bases between the two ends. In nucleotides, the CDR3 is TGTGCCAGCAGCTTGGTATTTTTCCAGCGGGTATACAATGAGCAGTTCTTC. Translating gives CASSLVFFQRVYNEQFF.

V usage is TRBV10-1 and J usage is TRBJ2-3, with 11 positions matching TRBD2. Germline CDR1 is WNHNN and CDR2 is SYGVQD (reference sequence). This CDR3 is 17 amino acids long. V lost 5 bases to trimming and J lost 3 bases; unmatched junction nucleotides: 10. The CDR3 sequence is CASSSPGLAEGTDTQYF. The DNA of the CDR3 is TGCGCCAGCAGTTCCCCGGGACTAGCGGAGGGGACAGATACGCAGTATTTT.

This chain connects TRBV6-5 to TRBJ2-1, with 13 bases that match TRBD2. V was clipped by 6 bases and J by 7 bases; unmatched bases: 6. CDR1 is MNHEY and CDR2 is SVGAGI in the germline V gene. The CDR3 covers 15 residues. The CDR3 DNA follows: TGTGCCAGCAGCTTGACTAGCGGGAGGTTTAATGAGCAGTTCTTC. It is translated as CASSLTSGRFNEQFF.

This chain connects TRBV9 to TRBJ1-1, with a weak D call TRBD1 (6 bases). Trimming stripped 0 bases from V and 2 bases from J, with 14 bases between. The V gene's germline CDR1 is SGDLS and CDR2 YYNGEE. This CDR3 spans 16 amino acids. The CDR3 region is CASSVGGGPSNTEAFF. CDR3 nucleotide sequence: TGTGCCAGCAGCGTAGGCGGGGGGCCCTCCAACACTGAAGCTTTCTTT.

The V call is TRBV10-2, the J call TRBJ2-1, with D tentatively TRBD2 (6 bases). The CDR3 contains 17 residues. Germline assignment: CDR1 WSHSY and CDR2 SAAADI. V was clipped by 3 bases and J by 7 bases, with 22 bases between them. CDR3 protein: CASSDLNPFVAANEQFF. The CDR3 DNA reads TGCGCCAGCAGTGACCTCAACCCGTTTGTAGCGGCAAATGAGCAGTTCTTC.

The J gene is TRBJ2-5, the V gene TRBV5-4; D is perhaps TRBD2 (6 bases). Trimming shortened V by 4 bases and J by 4 bases, and 14 bases separated the two germline ends. The CDR3 has 14 amino acids. CDR1 is SGHNT and CDR2 is YYREEE in the germline V gene (reference sequence). The CDR3 bases are TGTGCCAGCAGCGCAAAGCAGGGAGGAGAGACCCAGTACTTC. Translated, it gives CASSAKQGGETQYF.

As for this clone: At one boundary the junction diverges from the germline segment, which might be a read error. J is TRBJ2-5 and V is TRBV7-7; TRBD1 aligns across 7 bases. This CDR3 spans 16 amino acids. In germline, CDR1 is SSHAT, CDR2 FNYEAQ (reference sequence). In DNA, the CDR3 is TGTGCTAGCAGCTGGGGGTTCAGGGGGAGTATCGAGACCCAGTACTTC. Translation gives CASSWGFRGSIETQYF.

The chain recombines TRBV2 with TRBJ2-2, with TRBD2 matching over 7 bases. This CDR3 is built from 18 residues. CDR1 is SNHLY, CDR2 FYNNEI, per germline. V lost 5 bases, J lost 6 bases, and 18 bases stayed unmatched. CDR3 bases: TGTGCCAGCAGTCCCTCCCGCAGCGGGACCTTAGCGGCCGGGGAGCTGTTTTTT. Translating gives CASSPSRSGTLAAGELFF. The full variable domain, rest sourced from reference TRBV2 and TRBJ2-2, is EPEVTQTPSHQVTQMGQEVILRCVPISNHLYFYWYRQILGQKVEFLVSFYNNEISEKSEIFDDQFSVERPDGSNFTLKIRSTKLEDSAMYFCASSPSRSGTLAAGELFFGEGSRLTVL.

Turning to this clone: The same CDR3 can be traced to other DNA sequences in this sample. The chain has TRBV7-8 and TRBJ2-7; D uncertain. The ends were cut back, 1 base at V and 4 bases at J, with 8 bases in the middle. From germline, CDR1 is SGHVS and CDR2 FQNEAQ. The CDR3 runs 13 residues. CDR3 protein: CASSLVVGYEQYF. In nucleotides, the CDR3 is TGTGCCAGCAGCTTAGTAGTAGGGTACGAGCAGTACTTC.

The count of this clone is one. The V gene is TRBV5-1, the J gene TRBJ1-1, with D perhaps matching TRBD1 (6 bases). V shed 0 bases and J shed 4 bases, with 10 bases lying between them. Germline lookup yields CDR1 SGHRS and CDR2 YFSETQ. The CDR3 covers 14 residues. The CDR3 spells CASSLGTTGTEAFF. In DNA, the CDR3 is TGCGCCAGCAGCTTGGGGACGACAGGCACTGAAGCTTTCTTT.

This clone appeared a single time. The chain couples TRBV7-1 to TRBJ1-1; D is ambiguous. TRBV7-1 is an ORF, with its function uncertain. CDR3 length: 14 amino acids. V was trimmed by 3 bases and J by 5 bases, leaving 13 bases between them. CDR3 region: CASSSGRPRTEAFF. CDR3 bases: TGTGCCAGCAGCTCGGGCCGACCGAGGACTGAAGCTTTCTTT.

This clone was seen just once. The rearrangement joins TRBV30 to TRBJ2-7; D unresolved. The V end lost 0 bases, the J end lost 10 bases, and 10 bases lay between the germline ends. The CDR3 is 11 residues long. Germline lookup yields CDR1 GTSNPN and CDR2 SVGIG (reference sequence). CDR3 in DNA: TGTGCCTGGAGTGTAGGGCAGATACAGTACTTC. Protein product: CAWSVGQIQYF. Full variable domain (outside the CDR3, taken from reference TRBV30 and TRBJ2-7): SQTIHQWPATLVQPVGSPLSLECTVEGTSNPNLYWYRQAAGRGLQLLFYSVGIGQISSEVPQNLSASRPQDRQFILSSKKLLLSDSGFYLCAWSVGQIQYFGPGTRLTVT.

The chain has TRBV18 and TRBJ2-2, with 8 bases that match TRBD2. The germline CDR1 and CDR2 sequences are KGHSH and LQKENI. J lost 4 bases, V lost 10 bases, and 5 bases had no gene match. This CDR3 has 13 residues. DNA of the CDR3: TGTGCCACCCGGGAGGGGATCACCGGGGAGCTGTTTTTT. Protein product: CATREGITGELFF.

CDR3 DNA sequence: TGTGCCATCAGTGGTGGGACAGGGGCTGGAAACACCATATATTTT. Translated, it gives CAISGGTGAGNTIYF. The gene calls are TRBV10-3 and TRBJ1-3, with 10 bases matching TRBD1. CDR1 and CDR2 from the germline V gene are ENHRY and SYGVKD. The V segment lost 4 bases and the J segment 2 bases; nucleotides outside the gene matches: 2. The CDR3 extends over 15 amino acids.

This sequence joins TRBV27 and TRBJ2-3; D perhaps matches TRBD2 (6 bases). V dropped 1 base and J dropped 3 bases, with 14 bases sitting between them. This CDR3 has 16 residues. Germline V CDR1 and CDR2: MNHEY, SMNVEV (reference sequence). DNA of the CDR3: TGTGCCAGCAGTTTATTGCAGGGAGGCGAGACAGATACGCAGTATTTT. Protein: CASSLLQGGETDTQYF.

This rearrangement joins TRBV28 to TRBJ1-5; D is unclear. Trimming stripped 5 bases from V and 3 bases from J, with 8 bases between. CDR1 and CDR2 (germline): MDHEN, SYDVKM. This CDR3 is 13 amino acids long. CDR3 residues: CASSQPPNQPQHF. In DNA form, the CDR3 reads TGTGCCAGCAGTCAGCCTCCCAATCAGCCCCAGCATTTT.

This clone showed up just once. The rearrangement links TRBV7-8 to TRBJ2-4; perhaps TRBD2 as D (6 bases). V dropped 1 base and J dropped 0 bases, with 13 bases sitting between them. The CDR3 extends over 17 amino acids. Germline V gives CDR1 SGHVS, CDR2 FQNEAQ. Here the CDR3 reads CASSLGATRGAKNIQYF. For the CDR3, the DNA is TGTGCCAGCAGCTTAGGGGCGACTAGGGGAGCCAAAAACATTCAGTACTTC.

This clone was counted a single time. The chain couples TRBV6-4 to TRBJ2-6; the match to TRBD1 covers 8 bases. The length of the CDR3 is 17 residues. Germline V CDR1 and CDR2: MRHNA, SNTAGT. With 2 bases clipped from V and 0 bases from J, the junction kept 3 bases outside the gene matches. The CDR3 coding sequence is TGTGCCAGCAGTGACGGACAGGGAGTCTCTGGGGCCAACGTCCTGACTTTC. It translates to CASSDGQGVSGANVLTF.

This CDR3 reads CASSLEGEAYTEAFF. CDR3 nucleotides: TGCGCCAGCAGCTTGGAAGGTGAGGCTTACACTGAAGCTTTCTTT. This rearrangement joins TRBV5-1 to TRBJ1-1; no reliable D call. V lost 0 bases and J 3 bases, leaving 12 bases between the germline ends. Germline values: CDR1 SGHRS, CDR2 YFSETQ. The CDR3 runs to 15 residues.

DNA of the CDR3: TGTGCCAGCAGTTTTGGCACGGCGCGACCCTACGAGCAGTACTTC. It codes for CASSFGTARPYEQYF. This rearrangement joins TRBV28 to TRBJ2-7; no clear D. Trimming stripped 3 bases from V and 2 bases from J, with 14 bases between. CDR3 length equals 15 residues. Germline-derived CDR1 and CDR2 are MDHEN and SYDVKM.

The gene calls are TRBV5-6 and TRBJ2-4, with TRBD1 matching over 7 bases. The CDR3 length is 16 residues. J lost 0 bases, V lost 2 bases, and 5 bases had no gene match. Per germline, CDR1 SGHDT and CDR2 YYEEEE. CDR3 protein: CASSFRTGVAKNIQYF. CDR3 nucleotide sequence: TGTGCCAGCAGCTTCAGAACAGGGGTAGCCAAAAACATTCAGTACTTC.

The chain joins TRBV5-1 to TRBJ2-7, with TRBD2 matching 7 bases. J lost 6 bases, V lost 0 bases, and 9 bases had no gene match. Germline V gene sequence: CDR1 SGHRS, CDR2 YFSETQ. This CDR3 is built from 15 residues. The CDR3 coding sequence is TGCGCCAGCAGCTTGGGGGTAGCGGGTCTAATCGAGCAGTACTTC. Its protein is CASSLGVAGLIEQYF.

This chain connects TRBV9 to TRBJ1-1, with D tentatively TRBD1 (5 bases). Germline assignment: CDR1 SGDLS and CDR2 YYNGEE. V was clipped by 4 bases and J by 5 bases, with 12 bases between them. CDR3 length equals 13 residues. CDR3 region: CASSTGERTEAFF. CDR3 coding DNA: TGTGCCAGCAGCACAGGCGAGAGGACTGAAGCTTTCTTT.

V and J are TRBV2 and TRBJ2-7; D is unresolved. Germline V gene data show CDR1 as SNHLY and CDR2 as FYNNEI. The V end lost 3 bases, the J end lost 2 bases, and 11 bases lay between the germline ends. The CDR3 extends over 14 amino acids. The CDR3 region has the DNA TGTGCCAGCAGTGATGTTGGCTTCACCTACGAGCAGTACTTC. Protein sequence: CASSDVGFTYEQYF. Full variable domain (remainder filled in from reference TRBV2 and TRBJ2-7): EPEVTQTPSHQVTQMGQEVILRCVPISNHLYFYWYRQILGQKVEFLVSFYNNEISEKSEIFDDQFSVERPDGSNFTLKIRSTKLEDSAMYFCASSDVGFTYEQYFGPGTRLTVT.

V gene TRBV9 combines with J gene TRBJ2-7; 9 bases line up with TRBD2. The CDR3 has 18 amino acids. Germline V lookup: CDR1 SGDLS, CDR2 YYNGEE. V was pared by 4 bases and J by 5 bases, with 19 bases of the junction left unmatched. CDR3: CASSPRIGAGGLGNEQYF. The CDR3 DNA sequence: TGTGCCAGCAGCCCCCGGATCGGGGCGGGAGGGCTGGGAAACGAGCAGTACTTC.

V gene TRBV9 combines with J gene TRBJ1-1, with a tentative D call TRBD1 (5 bases). Trimming removed 3 bases at V and 2 bases at J, with 8 bases between. The CDR3 runs 13 residues. CDR1 is SGDLS and CDR2 is YYNGEE in the germline V gene. CDR3 in DNA: TGTGCCAGCAGCGAGGGACCTAACACTGAAGCTTTCTTT. This codes for CASSEGPNTEAFF.

This chain joins TRBV5-4 and TRBJ2-1, with TRBD2 identical over 9 bases. Germline-derived CDR1 and CDR2 are SGHNT and YYREEE (reference sequence). The CDR3 length is 16 residues. The V segment lost 0 bases and the J segment 7 bases; nucleotides outside the gene matches: 8. CDR3 sequence: CASSLAGIAGENEQFF. CDR3 nucleotide sequence: TGTGCCAGCAGCTTGGCCGGGATAGCGGGAGAAAATGAGCAGTTCTTC.

The gene calls are TRBV4-3 and TRBJ2-2, with TRBD1 as a possible D gene (5 bases). The V end was cut by 3 bases, the J end by 5 bases, with 16 bases between. Germline CDR1 is LGHNA and CDR2 is YSLEER. CDR3 length: 16 amino acids. CDR3 sequence (DNA): TGCGCCAGCAGCCACTCAGGGCTTCCCATAACCGGGGAGCTGTTTTTT. Translated: CASSHSGLPITGELFF.